Below, 18 T cell receptor beta chains from the same sample are listed, as sequenced in a study of shared clonotypes between healthy human individuals. The data were produced by immunoSEQ multiplex PCR, yet TCRdb's version contains in-frame clones alone and is incomplete. The sample lists fewer than 600,000 clones; roughly 83% were seen once. Material: PBMCs. Every receptor here comes from a woman in her thirties or forties in good health. Some clones in this sample may be carry-over from other donors' samples.

This chain links TRBV19 with TRBJ2-3; either TRBD1 or TRBD2 may supply D (5 bases each). The CDR3 is made up of 14 amino acids. Trimming shortened V by 4 bases and J by 0 bases, and 8 bases separated the two germline ends. Germline V lookup: CDR1 LNHDA, CDR2 SQIVND (reference sequence). CDR3 amino acids: CASSTRDSTDTQYF. The CDR3, as DNA: TGTGCCAGTAGTACCCGGGACAGCACAGATACGCAGTATTTT.

This clone was detected only once. The gene calls are TRBV5-4 and TRBJ2-3; tentatively, D is TRBD2 (5 bases). V dropped 4 bases and J dropped 0 bases, with 15 bases sitting between them. There are 16 residues in the CDR3. Germline lookup yields CDR1 SGHNT and CDR2 YYREEE (reference sequence). CDR3 residues: CASSPSAGTSTDTQYF. The DNA for the CDR3 is TGTGCCAGCAGCCCCTCCGCGGGTACTAGCACAGATACGCAGTATTTT.

Comment on this clone: Other DNA sequences within the sample encode an identical CDR3. V is TRBV28 and J is TRBJ2-7; 8 nucleotides line up with TRBD1. CDR1 MDHEN and CDR2 SYDVKM come from the germline V gene. This CDR3 spans 19 amino acids. The trim removed 6 bases at V and 1 base at J, leaving 20 bases unmatched. CDR3 nucleotide sequence: TGTGCCAGCAGCTTAGCGGTGAGAACAGGGGGACTGGGGTCCTACGAGCAGTACTTC. Translated, it gives CASSLAVRTGGLGSYEQYF.

V usage is TRBV28 and J usage is TRBJ1-1, with no clear D. Germline CDR1 MDHEN, CDR2 SYDVKM. V gave up 4 bases and J gave up 8 bases, with 11 bases separating them. The CDR3 length is 12 residues. CDR3 coding DNA: TGTGCCAGCAGTTCCAATGCCAGAGAAGCTTTCTTT. Translated: CASSSNAREAFF. The full variable domain, with the rest looked up from reference TRBV28 and TRBJ1-1, is DVKVTQSSRYLVKRTGEKVFLECVQDMDHENMFWYRQDPGLGLRLIYFSYDVKMKEKGDIPEGYSVSREKKERFSLILESASTNQTSMYLCASSSNAREAFFGQGTRLTVV.

This clone has more than one count but fewer than ten. Other DNA sequences in this specimen translate into the identical CDR3. This chain uses TRBV9 with TRBJ2-1; D not certain. Trimming left V 4 bases short and J 4 bases short, with 9 bases between. Germline CDR1 and CDR2: SGDLS and YYNGEE. The CDR3 spans 13 residues. The CDR3 here is CASSPRPYNEQFF. CDR3 sequence (DNA): TGTGCCAGCAGCCCCCGACCTTACAATGAGCAGTTCTTC. The whole variable domain, filled in from reference TRBV9 and TRBJ2-1, reads DSGVTQTPKHLITATGQRVTLRCSPRSGDLSVYWYQQSLDQGLQFLIQYYNGEERAKGNILERFSAQQFPDLHSELNLSSLELGDSALYFCASSPRPYNEQFFGPGTRLTVL.

This clone came up many times. The chain joins TRBV5-1 to TRBJ2-1, with 9 nucleotides matching TRBD2. V trimming: 4 bases; J trimming: 9 bases; junction bases outside the gene matches: 8. The CDR3 is 14 residues long. CDR1 is SGHRS and CDR2 is YFSETQ in the germline V gene. The CDR3 is CASSVAGDGVEQFF. The CDR3 region has the DNA TGCGCCAGCAGCGTAGCGGGAGACGGGGTTGAGCAGTTCTTC.

This clone was seen a handful of times. The V gene is TRBV2, the J gene TRBJ2-1, with D unclear. The length of the CDR3 is 12 residues. Germline lookup yields CDR1 SNHLY and CDR2 FYNNEI. With 2 bases removed from V and 5 bases from J, the gap between germline ends came to 4 bases. The CDR3 region has the DNA TGTGCCAGCAGTGAAACAGACAATGAGCAGTTCTTC. Translation gives CASSETDNEQFF.

The V gene is TRBV5-5, the J gene TRBJ2-1, with D maybe TRBD1 (5 bases). Germline CDR1 is SGHKS and CDR2 is YYEKEE (reference sequence). The CDR3 consists of 13 residues. The V and J ends lost 0 bases and 6 bases respectively, with 7 bases between them. CDR3 nucleotide sequence: TGTGCCAGCAGCTTGGGACAGCTCAATGAGCAGTTCTTC. Residues: CASSLGQLNEQFF.

The rearrangement uses TRBV4-1 and TRBJ1-5; TRBD1 might be the D (6 bases). The germline gives CDR1 MGHRA, CDR2 YSYEKL. Trimming took off 1 base at V and 6 bases at J, with 13 bases between the two ends. The CDR3 runs to 15 residues. The CDR3 nucleotides are TGCGCCAGCAGCCAAGGTCAGGGGATCCGTCAGCCCCAGCATTTT. This translates into CASSQGQGIRQPQHF.

V usage is TRBV9 and J usage is TRBJ2-7, with D maybe TRBD2 (7 bases). The CDR3 is 14 residues long. The ends were cut back, 4 bases at V and 6 bases at J, with 17 bases in the middle. The germline V gene encodes CDR1 SGDLS and CDR2 YYNGEE. CDR3 region: CASSPRGGAGEQYF. CDR3 sequence (DNA): TGTGCCAGCAGCCCCCGAGGGGGGGCGGGCGAGCAGTACTTC.

The chain has TRBV6-6 and TRBJ1-1; tentative D call: TRBD1 (6 bases). This CDR3 contains 14 residues. Germline-derived CDR1 and CDR2 are MNHNY and SVGAGI (reference sequence). Trimming left V 4 bases short and J 2 bases short, with 11 bases between. The CDR3 nucleotides read TGTGCCAGCAGTTCCCAGGGGCTAAACACTGAAGCTTTCTTT. It encodes CASSSQGLNTEAFF.

This clone was seen a single time. The chain recombines TRBV5-1 with TRBJ1-4; no clear D. This CDR3 contains 14 residues. CDR1 and CDR2 from the germline V gene are SGHRS and YFSETQ. The germline V and J ends were trimmed by 6 bases and 0 bases, with 9 bases remaining between them. The CDR3 nucleotides are TGCGCCAGCAACTCCGGGACAACTAATGAAAAACTGTTTTTT. Translation gives CASNSGTTNEKLFF.

The CDR3 sequence: CASSSVRQGPYEQFF. The CDR3 bases are TGCGCCAGCAGCTCCGTACGACAGGGACCCTATGAGCAGTTCTTC. The rearrangement joins TRBV5-1 to TRBJ2-1; 7 bases map to TRBD1. The CDR3 is 15 residues long. V lost 3 bases to trimming and J lost 8 bases; unmatched junction nucleotides: 11. Germline assignment: CDR1 SGHRS and CDR2 YFSETQ.

This chain joins TRBV11-2 and TRBJ2-3; no firm D call. The CDR3 spans 14 residues. Germline V lookup: CDR1 SGHAT, CDR2 FQNNGV. Trimming removed 3 bases at V and 1 base at J, with 8 bases between. DNA for the CDR3: TGTGCCAGCAGCTTCGCAAGAGGCACAGATACGCAGTATTTT. This gives the protein CASSFARGTDTQYF.

The rearrangement uses TRBV29-1 and TRBJ1-2; possible D gene TRBD1, 5 bases. Germline CDR1 and CDR2: SQVTM and ANQGSEA. V gave up 4 bases and J gave up 0 bases, with 12 bases separating them. The CDR3 is 14 amino acids. The CDR3 protein is CSVVGQGANYGYTF. DNA for the CDR3: TGCAGCGTTGTCGGGCAGGGAGCTAACTATGGCTACACCTTC.

The chain couples TRBV5-1 to TRBJ1-1; D is perhaps TRBD1 (5 bases). Germline CDR1 and CDR2: SGHRS and YFSETQ. The CDR3 loop spans 13 amino acids. Between the trimmed V and J ends, which lost 4 bases and 9 bases, there was a span of 16 bases. The CDR3 loop is CASSLAGTSQAFF. The CDR3 DNA sequence: TGCGCCAGCAGCCTAGCCGGGACTTCTCAAGCTTTCTTT.

With respect to this clone: The same CDR3 also results from other DNA sequences found in this sample. The V call is TRBV28, the J call TRBJ2-3, with a tentative D call TRBD2 (6 bases). From germline, CDR1 is MDHEN and CDR2 SYDVKM. This CDR3 region has 15 residues. Deletions cut 3 bases from V and 4 bases from J, with 14 bases between. CDR3 in amino acids: CASSFGGVRADTQYF. DNA of the CDR3: TGTGCCAGCAGTTTTGGAGGGGTAAGGGCAGATACGCAGTATTTT.

This clone was seen just once. The J gene is TRBJ2-7, the V gene TRBV10-1; weak D call: TRBD2 (5 bases). The germline V gene encodes CDR1 WNHNN and CDR2 SYGVQD (reference sequence). V was trimmed by 4 bases and J by 4 bases, leaving 11 bases between them. The CDR3 totals 13 residues. CDR3 nucleotides: TGCGCCAGCAGTGCGTCGGGGATTTACGAGCAGTACTTC. Translated: CASSASGIYEQYF.